This TCR beta chain was sequenced in a study of CD8 T cells in ankylosing spondylitis. Study outcomes and limitations: Within ankylosing spondylitis blood, a TCR beta motif made up of seven to nine highly homologous variants appeared to be characteristic. Researchers report that disease-linked clones proved CD8+ and relatively rare in peripheral blood. A subset of motif variants has previously been described in the synovial fluid and blood of reactive arthritis. Clones linked to disease were reported to show significant enrichment in matched ankylosing spondylitis synovial fluid.

About this clonotype itself: Its antigen is still unknown.

V gave up 0 bases and J gave up 4 bases, with 7 bases separating them. The CDR3 length is 14 residues. Germline V gene lookup returns CDR1 SGHTA and CDR2 FQGNSA. Quantitative molecular-barcoded 5'-RACE generated the TCR beta libraries. TCRdb passed the 5' RACE reads through MiXCR, listing each CDR3 protein once. The sample shows about 330,000 distinct CDR3 sequences, 6.5% to 10% of them seen only once. The chain recombines TRBV7-2 with TRBJ1-5; D unclear. Specimen: blood, either unsorted or a sorted T cell fraction (not recorded which). The TCR originated in a male donor with ankylosing spondylitis. The CDR3 nucleotides read TGTGCCAGCAGCTTAGCGGAGGAAAATCAGCCCCAGCATTTT. Its protein product is CASSLAEENQPQHF.